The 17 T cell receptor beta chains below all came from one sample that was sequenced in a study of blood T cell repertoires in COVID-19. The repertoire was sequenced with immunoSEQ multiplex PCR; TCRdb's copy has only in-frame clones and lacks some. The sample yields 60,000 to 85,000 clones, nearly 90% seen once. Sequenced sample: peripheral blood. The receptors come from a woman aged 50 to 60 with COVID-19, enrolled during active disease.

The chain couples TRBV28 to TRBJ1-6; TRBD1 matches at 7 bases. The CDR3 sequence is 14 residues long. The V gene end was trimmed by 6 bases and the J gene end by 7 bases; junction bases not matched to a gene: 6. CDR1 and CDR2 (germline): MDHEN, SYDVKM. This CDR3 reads CASSLTGNNSPLHF. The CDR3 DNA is TGTGCCAGCAGCCTGACAGGGAACAATTCACCCCTCCACTTT.

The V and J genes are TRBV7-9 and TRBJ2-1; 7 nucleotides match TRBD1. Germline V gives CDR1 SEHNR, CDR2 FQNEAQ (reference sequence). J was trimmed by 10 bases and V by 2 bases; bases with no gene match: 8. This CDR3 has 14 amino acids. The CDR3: CASSLPQTGREQFF. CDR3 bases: TGTGCCAGCAGCTTACCACAGACAGGGCGGGAGCAGTTCTTC. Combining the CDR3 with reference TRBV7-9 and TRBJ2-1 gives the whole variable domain DTGVSQNPRHKITKRGQNVTFRCDPISEHNRLYWYRQTLGQGPEFLTYFQNEAQLEKSRLLSDRFSAERPKGSFSTLEIQRTEQGDSAMYLCASSLPQTGREQFFGPGTRLTVL.

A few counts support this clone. In nucleotides, the CDR3 is TGTGCCAGCAGCCAAAAAGGGGGTAATTCACCCCTCCACTTT. This translates into CASSQKGGNSPLHF. V usage is TRBV3-1 (or the pseudogene TRBV3-2) and J usage is TRBJ1-6; D is perhaps TRBD1 (6 bases). CDR3 length: 14 residues. Germline V gene data show CDR1 as LGHDT and CDR2 as YNNKEL (reference sequence). Trimming took 2 bases from V and 6 from J, leaving 8 bases between them.

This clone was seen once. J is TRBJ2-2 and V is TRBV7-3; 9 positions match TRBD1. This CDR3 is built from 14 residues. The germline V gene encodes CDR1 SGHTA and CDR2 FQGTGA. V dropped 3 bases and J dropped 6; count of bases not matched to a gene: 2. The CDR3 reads CASSLGTGPGELFF. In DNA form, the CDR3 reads TGTGCCAGCAGCTTGGGGACAGGGCCCGGGGAGCTGTTTTTT.

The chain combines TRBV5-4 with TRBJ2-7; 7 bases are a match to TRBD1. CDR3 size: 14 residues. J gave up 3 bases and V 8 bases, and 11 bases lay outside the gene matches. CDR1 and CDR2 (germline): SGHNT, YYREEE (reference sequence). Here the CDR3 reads CASSMTGNIYEQYF. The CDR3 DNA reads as TGTGCCAGTTCGATGACAGGGAATATCTACGAGCAGTACTTC.

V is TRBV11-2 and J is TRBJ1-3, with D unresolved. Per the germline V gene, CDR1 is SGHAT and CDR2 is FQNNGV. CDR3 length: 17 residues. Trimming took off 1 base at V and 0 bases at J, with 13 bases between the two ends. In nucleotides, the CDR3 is TGTGCCAGCAGCTTAGTCGTGAGTGTCGGCTCTGGAAACACCATATATTTT. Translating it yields CASSLVVSVGSGNTIYF.

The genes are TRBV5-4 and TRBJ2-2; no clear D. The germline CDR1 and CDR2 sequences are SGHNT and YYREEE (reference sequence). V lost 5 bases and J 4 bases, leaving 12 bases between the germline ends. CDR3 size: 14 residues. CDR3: CASRVQSLTGELFF. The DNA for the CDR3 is TGTGCCAGCAGGGTACAGTCTCTCACCGGGGAGCTGTTTTTT.

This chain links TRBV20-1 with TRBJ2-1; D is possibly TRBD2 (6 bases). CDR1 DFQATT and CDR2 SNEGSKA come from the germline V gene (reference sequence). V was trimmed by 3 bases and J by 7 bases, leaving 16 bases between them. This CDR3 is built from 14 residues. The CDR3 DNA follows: TGCAGTGCTAGTCGACTAGGAGTAGGGAATGAGCAGTTCTTC. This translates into CSASRLGVGNEQFF.

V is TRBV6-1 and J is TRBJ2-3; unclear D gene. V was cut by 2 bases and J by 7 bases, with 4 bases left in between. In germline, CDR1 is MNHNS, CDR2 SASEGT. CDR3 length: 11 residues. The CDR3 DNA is TGTGCCAGCAGTGAACTACATACGCAGTATTTT. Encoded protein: CASSELHTQYF.

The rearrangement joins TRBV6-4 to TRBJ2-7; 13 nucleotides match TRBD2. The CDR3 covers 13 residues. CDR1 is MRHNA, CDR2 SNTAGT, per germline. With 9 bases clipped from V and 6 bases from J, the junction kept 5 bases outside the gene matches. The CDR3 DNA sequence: TGTGCCAGTACTAGCGGGAGGGCGGGCGAGCAGTACTTC. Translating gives CASTSGRAGEQYF.

The CDR3 loop is CASSGGVGYTF. The DNA for the CDR3 is TGTGCCAGCAGTGGGGGCGTCGGCTACACCTTC. The rearrangement uses TRBV7-9 and TRBJ1-2; maybe TRBD1 (6 bases). The germline V and J ends were trimmed by 6 bases and 8 bases, with 10 bases remaining between them. Germline loops: CDR1 SEHNR, CDR2 FQNEAQ (reference sequence). This CDR3 has 11 residues.

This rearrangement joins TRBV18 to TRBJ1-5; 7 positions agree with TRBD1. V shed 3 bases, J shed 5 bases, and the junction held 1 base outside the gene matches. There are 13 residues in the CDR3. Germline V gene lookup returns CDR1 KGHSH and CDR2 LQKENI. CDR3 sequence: CASSPTGDQPQHF. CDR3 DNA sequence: TGTGCCAGCTCACCTACAGGGGATCAGCCCCAGCATTTT.

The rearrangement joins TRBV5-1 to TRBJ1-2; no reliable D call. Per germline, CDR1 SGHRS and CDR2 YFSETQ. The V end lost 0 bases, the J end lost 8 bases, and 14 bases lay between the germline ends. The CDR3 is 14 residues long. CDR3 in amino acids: CASSLESSTRGYTF. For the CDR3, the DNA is TGCGCCAGCAGCTTGGAGTCGTCGACGCGGGGCTACACCTTC.

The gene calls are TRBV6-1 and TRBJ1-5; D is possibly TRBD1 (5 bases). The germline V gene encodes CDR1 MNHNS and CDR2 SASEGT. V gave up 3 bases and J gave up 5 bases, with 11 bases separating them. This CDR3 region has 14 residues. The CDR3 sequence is CASSDPAGHQPQHF. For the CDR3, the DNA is TGTGCCAGCAGTGATCCGGCGGGGCATCAGCCCCAGCATTTT.

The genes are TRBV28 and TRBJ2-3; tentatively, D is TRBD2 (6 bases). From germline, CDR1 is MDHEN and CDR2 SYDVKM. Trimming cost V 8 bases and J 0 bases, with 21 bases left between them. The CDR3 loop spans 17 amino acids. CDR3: CASFRWGGAASTDTQYF. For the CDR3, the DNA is TGTGCCAGCTTTCGATGGGGCGGGGCAGCTAGCACAGATACGCAGTATTTT.

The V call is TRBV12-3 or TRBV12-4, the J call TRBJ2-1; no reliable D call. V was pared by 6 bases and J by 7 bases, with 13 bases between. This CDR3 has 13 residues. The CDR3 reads CASRNQVVNEQFF. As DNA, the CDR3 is TGTGCCAGCAGAAACCAGGTAGTGAATGAGCAGTTCTTC.

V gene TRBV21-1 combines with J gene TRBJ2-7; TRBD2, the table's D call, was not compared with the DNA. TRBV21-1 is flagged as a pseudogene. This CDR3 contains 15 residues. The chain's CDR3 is CARPAARLDPYEQYF. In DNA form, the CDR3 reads TGTGCCAGACCAGCGGCTAGACTAGATCCCTACGAGCAGTACTTC.